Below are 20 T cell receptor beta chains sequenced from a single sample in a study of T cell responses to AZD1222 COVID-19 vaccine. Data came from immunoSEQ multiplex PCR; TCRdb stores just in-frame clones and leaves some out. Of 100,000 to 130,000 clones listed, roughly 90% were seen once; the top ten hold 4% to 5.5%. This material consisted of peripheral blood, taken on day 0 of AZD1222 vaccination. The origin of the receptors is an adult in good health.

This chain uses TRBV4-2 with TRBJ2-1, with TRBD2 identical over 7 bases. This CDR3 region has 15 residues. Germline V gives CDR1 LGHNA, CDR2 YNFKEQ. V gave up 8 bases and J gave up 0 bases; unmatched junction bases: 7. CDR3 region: CASGEGAPSYNEQFF. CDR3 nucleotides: TGTGCCAGCGGGGAGGGAGCCCCCTCCTACAATGAGCAGTTCTTC.

The CDR3 loop is CASSYYGMTQEQYF. CDR3 DNA: TGTGCCAGCAGTTACTACGGGATGACACAGGAGCAGTACTTC. The rearrangement links TRBV6-2 or TRBV6-3 to TRBJ2-7; TRBD2 is a possible D gene (5 bases). Germline V gene sequence: CDR1 MNHEY, CDR2 SVGEGT. The CDR3 spans 14 residues. The V end was cut by 1 base, the J end by 7 bases, with 14 bases between.

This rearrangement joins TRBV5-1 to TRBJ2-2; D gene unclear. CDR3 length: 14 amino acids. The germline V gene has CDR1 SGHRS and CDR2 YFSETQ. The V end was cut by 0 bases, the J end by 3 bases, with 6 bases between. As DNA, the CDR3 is TGCGCCAGCAGCTTGGAGTCGTACACCGGGGAGCTGTTTTTT. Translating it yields CASSLESYTGELFF.

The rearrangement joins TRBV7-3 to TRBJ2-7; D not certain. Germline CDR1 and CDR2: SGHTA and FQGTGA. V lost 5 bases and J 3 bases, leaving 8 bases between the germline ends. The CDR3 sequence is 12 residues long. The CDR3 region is CASSDGYYEQYF. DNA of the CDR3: TGTGCCAGCAGCGACGGTTACTACGAGCAGTACTTC. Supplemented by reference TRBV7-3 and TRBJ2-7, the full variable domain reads GAGVSQTPSNKVTEKGKYVELRCDPISGHTALYWYRQSLGQGPEFLIYFQGTGAADDSGLPNDRFFAVRPEGSVSTLKIQRTERGDSAVYLCASSDGYYEQYFGPGTRLTVT.

The CDR3 protein is CASSQPGLVVNEQFF. CDR3 coding DNA: TGTGCCAGCAGCCAACCGGGACTAGTCGTCAATGAGCAGTTCTTC. The chain combines TRBV6-6 with TRBJ2-1; TRBD2 aligns across 8 bases. J was trimmed by 6 bases and V by 6 bases; bases with no gene match: 10. Germline CDR1 MNHNY, CDR2 SVGAGI (reference sequence). The CDR3 is 15 residues long.

CDR3 region: CASSLPGLAVLLGEQFF. CDR3 in DNA: TGTGCCAGCAGCTTACCGGGACTAGCGGTCCTTCTCGGTGAGCAGTTCTTC. The gene calls are TRBV7-2 and TRBJ2-1; TRBD2 aligns across 11 bases. There are 17 residues in the CDR3. Germline CDR1 is SGHTA and CDR2 is FQGNSA. V shed 2 bases and J 9 bases; nucleotides not matched to a gene: 12.

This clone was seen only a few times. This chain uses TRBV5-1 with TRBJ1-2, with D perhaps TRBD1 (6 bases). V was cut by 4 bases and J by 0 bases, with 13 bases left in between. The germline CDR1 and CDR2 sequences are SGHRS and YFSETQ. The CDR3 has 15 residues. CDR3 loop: CASSAAGEANYGYTF. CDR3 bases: TGCGCCAGCAGCGCTGCAGGGGAGGCTAACTATGGCTACACCTTC.

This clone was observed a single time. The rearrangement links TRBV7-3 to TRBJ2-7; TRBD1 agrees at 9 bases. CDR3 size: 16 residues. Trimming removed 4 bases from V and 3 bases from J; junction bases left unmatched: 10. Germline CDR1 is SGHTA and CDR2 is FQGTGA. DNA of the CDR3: TGTGCCAGCAGCTACCCCGGGACAGGGAGAGTCTACGAGCAGTACTTC. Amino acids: CASSYPGTGRVYEQYF.

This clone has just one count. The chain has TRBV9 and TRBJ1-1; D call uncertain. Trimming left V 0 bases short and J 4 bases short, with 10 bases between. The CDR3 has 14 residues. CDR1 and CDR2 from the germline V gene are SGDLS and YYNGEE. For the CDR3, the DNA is TGTGCCAGCAGCGTAGCAGAGTTCAGCACTGAAGCTTTCTTT. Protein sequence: CASSVAEFSTEAFF.

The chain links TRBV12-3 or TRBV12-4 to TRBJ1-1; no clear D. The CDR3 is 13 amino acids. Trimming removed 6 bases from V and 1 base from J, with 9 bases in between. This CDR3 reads CASRTDGNTEAFF. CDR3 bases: TGTGCCAGCAGGACCGACGGGAACACTGAAGCTTTCTTT.

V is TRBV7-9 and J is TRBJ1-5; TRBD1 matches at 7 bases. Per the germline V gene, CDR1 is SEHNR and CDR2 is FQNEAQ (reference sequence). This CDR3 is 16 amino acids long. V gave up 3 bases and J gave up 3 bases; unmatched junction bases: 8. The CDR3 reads CASSFVTGADNQPQHF. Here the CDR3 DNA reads TGTGCCAGCAGCTTCGTTACAGGGGCCGACAATCAGCCCCAGCATTTT.

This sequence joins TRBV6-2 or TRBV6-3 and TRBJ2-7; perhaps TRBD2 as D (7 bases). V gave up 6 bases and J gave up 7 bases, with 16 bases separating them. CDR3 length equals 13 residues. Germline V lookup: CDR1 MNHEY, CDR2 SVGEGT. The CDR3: CASSLAGAREQYF. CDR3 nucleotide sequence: TGTGCCAGCAGCCTCGCGGGGGCGCGGGAGCAGTACTTC.

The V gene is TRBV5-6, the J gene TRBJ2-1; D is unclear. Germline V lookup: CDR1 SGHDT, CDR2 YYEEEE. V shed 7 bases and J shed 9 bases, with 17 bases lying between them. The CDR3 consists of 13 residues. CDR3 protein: CASGTWVRGEQFF. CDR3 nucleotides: TGTGCCAGCGGAACTTGGGTGAGAGGTGAGCAGTTCTTC. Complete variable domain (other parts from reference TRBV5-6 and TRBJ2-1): DAGVTQSPTHLIKTRGQQVTLRCSPKSGHDTVSWYQQALGQGPQFIFQYYEEEERQRGNFPDRFSGHQFPNYSSELNVNALLLGDSALYLCASGTWVRGEQFFGPGTRLTVL.

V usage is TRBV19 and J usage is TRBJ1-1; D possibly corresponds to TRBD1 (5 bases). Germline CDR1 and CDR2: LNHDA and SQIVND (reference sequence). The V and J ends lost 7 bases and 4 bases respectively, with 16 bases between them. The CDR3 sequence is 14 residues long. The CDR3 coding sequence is TGTGCCAGTAAGGTGGGGGTGGTGCGCACTGAAGCTTTCTTT. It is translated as CASKVGVVRTEAFF.

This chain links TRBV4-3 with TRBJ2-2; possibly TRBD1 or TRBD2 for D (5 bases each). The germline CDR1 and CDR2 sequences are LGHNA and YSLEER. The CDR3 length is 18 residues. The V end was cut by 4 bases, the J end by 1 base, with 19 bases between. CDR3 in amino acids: CASSPGPAFSRNTGELFF. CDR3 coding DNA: TGCGCCAGCAGCCCGGGACCAGCATTTTCCAGGAACACCGGGGAGCTGTTTTTT.

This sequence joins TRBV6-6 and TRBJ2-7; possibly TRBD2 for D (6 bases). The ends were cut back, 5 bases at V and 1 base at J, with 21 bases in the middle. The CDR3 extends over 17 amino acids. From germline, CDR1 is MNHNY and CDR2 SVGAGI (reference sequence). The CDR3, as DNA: TGTGCCAGCAGTCCCGGACCCGGGGCGGGACGGTCCTACGAGCAGTACTTC. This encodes CASSPGPGAGRSYEQYF.

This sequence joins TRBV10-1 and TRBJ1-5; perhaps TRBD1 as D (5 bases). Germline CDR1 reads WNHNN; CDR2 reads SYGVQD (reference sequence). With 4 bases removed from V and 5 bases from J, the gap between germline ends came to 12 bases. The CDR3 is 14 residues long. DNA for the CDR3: TGCGCCAGCAGTGTAGGGGCAGGGTATCAGCCCCAGCATTTT. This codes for CASSVGAGYQPQHF.

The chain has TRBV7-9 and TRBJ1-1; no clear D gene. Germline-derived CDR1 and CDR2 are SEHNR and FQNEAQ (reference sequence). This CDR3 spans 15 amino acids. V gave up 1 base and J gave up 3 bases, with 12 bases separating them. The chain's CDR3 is CASSLGGRRHTEAFF. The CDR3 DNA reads TGTGCCAGCAGCTTAGGTGGGAGGCGACACACTGAAGCTTTCTTT.

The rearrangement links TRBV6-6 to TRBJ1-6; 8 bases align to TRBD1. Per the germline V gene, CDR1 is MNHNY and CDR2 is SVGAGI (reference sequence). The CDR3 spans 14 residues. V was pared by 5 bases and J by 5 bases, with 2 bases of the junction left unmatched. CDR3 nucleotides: TGTGCCAGCAGTCTGGGACAGGATAATTCACCCCTCCACTTT. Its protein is CASSLGQDNSPLHF.

The CDR3 DNA reads TGTAGTAGCGGTAACACCGGGGAGCTGTTTTTT. This sequence encodes CSSGNTGELFF. The chain carries TRBV27 and TRBJ2-2, with a possible D match to TRBD2 (6 bases). Germline values: CDR1 MNHEY, CDR2 SMNVEV (reference sequence). CDR3 length equals 11 residues.